The 22 T cell receptor beta chains listed next were all sequenced from one sample in a study of cytomegalovirus exposure and HLA in healthy donors. Both 60 Vbeta primers and 13 Jbeta primers went into the PCR. Sequenced by immunoSEQ multiplex PCR; TCRdb stores in-frame clones only, minus some. There are around 140,000 clones in the sample; about 76% occur only once, and roughly 1.3% lies in the top ten. The source material was PBMCs. Source of these receptors: a middle-aged woman in good health and CMV-seronegative.

The chain couples TRBV29-1 to TRBJ2-7; TRBD1 matches at 9 bases. The V and J ends lost 6 bases and 5 bases, in that order; junction bases with no gene match: 8. Germline lookup yields CDR1 SQVTM and CDR2 ANQGSEA. The CDR3 has 13 residues. The CDR3 is CSVTGQGTNEQYF. The CDR3 nucleotides are TGCAGCGTGACGGGACAGGGTACGAACGAGCAGTACTTC.

The chain has TRBV6-6 and TRBJ1-5; TRBD1 agrees at 9 bases. The CDR3 has 16 residues. Unmatched junction bases numbered 6, after V lost 5 bases and J lost 1 base. Germline values: CDR1 MNHNY, CDR2 SVGAGI (reference sequence). The DNA of the CDR3 is TGTGCCAGCAGTCGCTCGGACAGGGGAAGCAATCAGCCCCAGCATTTT. Residues: CASSRSDRGSNQPQHF.

The CDR3: CASSLRAGATDTQYF. CDR3 coding DNA: TGTGCCAGCAGCTTGCGAGCGGGGGCCACAGATACGCAGTATTTT. The gene calls are TRBV5-4 and TRBJ2-3, with 8 bases fitting TRBD2. Germline loops: CDR1 SGHNT, CDR2 YYREEE (reference sequence). Trimming removed 1 base from V and 2 bases from J; junction bases left unmatched: 3. CDR3 length: 15 amino acids.

The genes are TRBV5-6 and TRBJ1-1, with D unresolved. V shed 2 bases and J shed 1 base, with 6 bases lying between them. The CDR3 has 13 residues. Germline V gene lookup returns CDR1 SGHDT and CDR2 YYEEEE. The CDR3 reads CASSFARNTEAFF. For the CDR3, the DNA is TGTGCCAGCAGCTTCGCCAGGAACACTGAAGCTTTCTTT.

The chain couples TRBV2 to TRBJ1-5; 7 bases fit TRBD1. The CDR3 runs to 15 residues. CDR1 and CDR2 (germline): SNHLY, FYNNEI. Trimming cost V 7 bases and J 0 bases; bases outside gene matches: 6. This CDR3 is CASNTGAYSNQPQHF. The CDR3 region has the DNA TGTGCCAGCAACACAGGGGCCTATAGCAATCAGCCCCAGCATTTT.

V and J are TRBV6-5 and TRBJ1-1, with TRBD1 identical over 8 bases. Germline loops: CDR1 MNHEY, CDR2 SVGAGI. The CDR3 extends over 13 amino acids. The junction had 5 bases not matched to a gene; V was cut back by 9 bases and J by 2 bases. CDR3 nucleotides: TGTGCCAGTTACAGGGGGATCAACACTGAAGCTTTCTTT. Translating gives CASYRGINTEAFF.

The chain carries TRBV5-5 and TRBJ1-2; D call uncertain. CDR1 and CDR2 (germline): SGHKS, YYEKEE (reference sequence). Trimming shortened V by 5 bases and J by 1 base, and 9 bases separated the two germline ends. The CDR3 is made up of 13 amino acids. CDR3 nucleotide sequence: TGTGCCAGCAGTAGAGCCAATAACTATGGCTACACCTTC. Protein sequence: CASSRANNYGYTF.

The rearrangement links TRBV6-1 to TRBJ1-2, with D possibly matching TRBD1 (5 bases). The CDR3 extends over 14 amino acids. V was clipped by 7 bases and J by 4 bases, with 16 bases between them. In germline, CDR1 is MNHNS, CDR2 SASEGT. The DNA of the CDR3 is TGTGCCAGCAAAATGGGGCGGCAGTCCTATGGCTACACCTTC. Encoded protein: CASKMGRQSYGYTF.

This clone was seen a few times. The chain links TRBV5-1 to TRBJ1-1; 10 bases fit TRBD1. J gave up 10 bases and V 0 bases, and 3 bases lay outside the gene matches. Germline V gives CDR1 SGHRS, CDR2 YFSETQ. The CDR3 is made up of 13 amino acids. The CDR3 protein is CASSLGDRGRAFF. In DNA form, the CDR3 reads TGCGCCAGCAGCTTGGGAGACAGGGGGCGAGCTTTCTTT.

A remark on this clone: This specimen includes other DNA sequences encoding the same CDR3. The rearrangement links TRBV6-1 to TRBJ1-5; 9 bases line up with TRBD1. The V segment lost 2 bases and the J segment 4 bases; nucleotides outside the gene matches: 6. CDR3 length: 16 residues. CDR1 is MNHNS, CDR2 SASEGT, per germline. CDR3 amino acids: CASSEKSGTGNQPQHF. The CDR3, as DNA: TGTGCCAGCAGTGAAAAATCCGGGACAGGGAATCAGCCCCAGCATTTT.

The V gene is TRBV7-9, the J gene TRBJ1-5; 7 bases match TRBD1. CDR1 and CDR2 (germline): SEHNR, FQNEAQ (reference sequence). The CDR3 is 14 amino acids. V gave up 1 base and J gave up 4 bases; unmatched junction bases: 1. CDR3 residues: CASSLGDRNQPQHF. The DNA for the CDR3 is TGTGCCAGCAGCTTAGGGGACAGAAATCAGCCCCAGCATTTT.

The V and J genes are TRBV7-2 and TRBJ1-5, with TRBD1 identical over 9 bases. CDR3 length equals 14 residues. CDR1 and CDR2 from the germline V gene are SGHTA and FQGNSA. V shed 2 bases, J shed 5 bases, and the junction held 1 base outside the gene matches. Here the CDR3 reads CASSLRQGDQPQHF. Here the CDR3 DNA reads TGTGCCAGCAGCTTACGACAGGGGGATCAGCCCCAGCATTTT.

V is TRBV13 and J is TRBJ1-2; D gene uncertain. CDR1 is PRHDT and CDR2 is FYEKMQ in the germline V gene (reference sequence). Deletions cut 6 bases from V and 3 bases from J, with 20 bases between. This CDR3 is 16 amino acids long. The DNA for the CDR3 is TGTGCCAGCAGACCGCTCCCCCACGGGTTGGACTATGGCTACACCTTC. Translating it yields CASRPLPHGLDYGYTF.

The V gene is TRBV5-1, the J gene TRBJ2-1; TRBD2 agrees at 9 bases. The CDR3 length is 14 residues. The V gene's germline CDR1 is SGHRS and CDR2 YFSETQ. J lost 4 bases, V lost 6 bases, and 5 bases had no gene match. The CDR3 nucleotides are TGCGCCAGCAATCCTAGCGGGGAATACAATGAGCAGTTCTTC. Its protein is CASNPSGEYNEQFF.

V gene TRBV7-2 combines with J gene TRBJ1-2; 7 bases fit TRBD1. CDR3 size: 14 residues. CDR1 is SGHTA, CDR2 FQGNSA, per germline. The J segment lost 3 bases and the V segment lost 4 bases, leaving 5 bases of the junction unmatched. CDR3 residues: CASSSVQGYYGYTF. Here the CDR3 DNA reads TGTGCCAGCAGCTCGGTACAGGGGTACTATGGCTACACCTTC.

The genes are TRBV4-3 and TRBJ1-6; a weak D match, TRBD1 (6 bases). CDR3 length equals 14 residues. Germline CDR1 is LGHNA and CDR2 is YSLEER. V dropped 3 bases and J dropped 10 bases, with 13 bases sitting between them. DNA of the CDR3: TGCGCCAGCAGCCAGGGACAATCTATCTCACCCCTCCACTTT. Its protein product is CASSQGQSISPLHF.

The chain uses TRBV5-1 and TRBJ1-1; the D gene is possibly TRBD1 (5 bases). Germline assignment: CDR1 SGHRS and CDR2 YFSETQ. This CDR3 is 15 amino acids long. With 4 bases removed from V and 3 bases from J, the gap between germline ends came to 16 bases. CDR3 nucleotides: TGCGCCAGCAGCGAAGCAGGGTTGGGGTACACTGAAGCTTTCTTT. This sequence encodes CASSEAGLGYTEAFF.

V gene TRBV28 combines with J gene TRBJ1-2, with 7 positions matching TRBD1. V lost 6 bases, J lost 5 bases, and 6 bases stayed unmatched. From germline, CDR1 is MDHEN and CDR2 SYDVKM. CDR3 length: 13 residues. CDR3 bases: TGTGCCAGCAGCCCGGGACAGCGGTATGGCTACACCTTC. As protein: CASSPGQRYGYTF.

This clone was counted a few times. This rearrangement joins TRBV10-1 to TRBJ2-1, with 12 bases identical to TRBD2. There are 16 residues in the CDR3. Germline values: CDR1 WNHNN, CDR2 SYGVQD (reference sequence). Trimming removed 2 bases from V and 7 bases from J; junction bases left unmatched: 6. This chain's CDR3 is CASSEPSGGARNEQFF. DNA for the CDR3: TGCGCCAGCAGTGAGCCTAGCGGGGGGGCCAGAAATGAGCAGTTCTTC.

The gene calls are TRBV13 and TRBJ2-5; 10 positions match TRBD2. CDR1 is PRHDT and CDR2 is FYEKMQ in the germline V gene (reference sequence). Trimming cost V 5 bases and J 2 bases; bases outside gene matches: 8. This CDR3 has 16 residues. CDR3 region: CASSPKLAGHQETQYF. In DNA, the CDR3 is TGTGCCAGCAGCCCGAAACTAGCGGGGCATCAAGAGACCCAGTACTTC.

This chain connects TRBV6-1 to TRBJ1-6; D is perhaps TRBD1 (6 bases). Trimming took off 0 bases at V and 13 bases at J, with 19 bases between the two ends. The CDR3 is 16 residues long. CDR1 and CDR2 (germline): MNHNS, SASEGT. CDR3 nucleotide sequence: TGTGCCAGCAGTGAAGCGCCCCGACAGGCCAGGACGCCCCTCCACTTT. Its translation: CASSEAPRQARTPLHF.

Here the CDR3 DNA reads TGCGCCAGCAGCTTGGAGTCGGCAGGGGGCAAGGGTGGCTACACCTTC. Translated: CASSLESAGGKGGYTF. The chain links TRBV5-1 to TRBJ1-2, with 8 nucleotides matching TRBD1. Germline lookup yields CDR1 SGHRS and CDR2 YFSETQ. The CDR3 totals 16 residues. The trim removed 0 bases at V and 7 bases at J, leaving 11 bases unmatched.